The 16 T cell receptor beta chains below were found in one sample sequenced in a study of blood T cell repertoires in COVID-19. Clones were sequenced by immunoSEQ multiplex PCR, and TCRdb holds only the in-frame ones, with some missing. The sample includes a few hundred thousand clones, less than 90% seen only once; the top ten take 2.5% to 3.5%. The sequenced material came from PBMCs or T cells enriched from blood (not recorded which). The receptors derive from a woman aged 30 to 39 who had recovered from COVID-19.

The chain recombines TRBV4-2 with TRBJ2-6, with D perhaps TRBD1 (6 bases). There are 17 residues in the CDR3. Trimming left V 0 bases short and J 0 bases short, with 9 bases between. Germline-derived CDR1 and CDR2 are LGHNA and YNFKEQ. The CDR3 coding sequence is TGTGCCAGCAGCCAAGAGAGGACAGACTCTGGGGCCAACGTCCTGACTTTC. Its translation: CASSQERTDSGANVLTF.

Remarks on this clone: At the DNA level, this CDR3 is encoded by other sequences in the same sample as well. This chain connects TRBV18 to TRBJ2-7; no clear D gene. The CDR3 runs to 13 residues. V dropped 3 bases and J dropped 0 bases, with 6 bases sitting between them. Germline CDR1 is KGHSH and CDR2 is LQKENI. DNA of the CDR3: TGTGCCAGCTCACCGCCGAGCTCCTACGAGCAGTACTTC. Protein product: CASSPPSSYEQYF.

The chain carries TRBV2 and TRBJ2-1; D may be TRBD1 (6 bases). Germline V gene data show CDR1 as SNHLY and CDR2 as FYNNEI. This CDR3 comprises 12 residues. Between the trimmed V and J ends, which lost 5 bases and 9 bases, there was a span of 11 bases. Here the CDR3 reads CASSKEQGEQFF. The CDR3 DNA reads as TGTGCCAGCAGTAAGGAACAGGGTGAGCAGTTCTTC.

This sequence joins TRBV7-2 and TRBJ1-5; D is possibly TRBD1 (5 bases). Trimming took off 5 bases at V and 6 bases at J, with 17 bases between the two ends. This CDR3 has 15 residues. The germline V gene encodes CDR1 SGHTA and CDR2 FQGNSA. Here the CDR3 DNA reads TGTGCCAGCAGCACATTCGGGGGGGAAAGTCAGCCCCAGCATTTT. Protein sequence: CASSTFGGESQPQHF. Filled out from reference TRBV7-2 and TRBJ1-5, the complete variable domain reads GAGVSQSPSNKVTEKGKDVELRCDPISGHTALYWYRQSLGQGLEFLIYFQGNSAPDKSGLPSDRFSAERTGGSVSTLTIQRTQQEDSAVYLCASSTFGGESQPQHFGDGTRLSIL.

CDR3 loop: CSAARENEQFF. The CDR3, as DNA: TGCAGTGCCGCCCGAGAGAATGAGCAGTTCTTC. V gene TRBV20-1 combines with J gene TRBJ2-1; no clear D. CDR1 and CDR2 from the germline V gene are DFQATT and SNEGSKA (reference sequence). The CDR3 is made up of 11 amino acids. Trimming removed 6 bases from V and 7 bases from J, with 10 bases in between.

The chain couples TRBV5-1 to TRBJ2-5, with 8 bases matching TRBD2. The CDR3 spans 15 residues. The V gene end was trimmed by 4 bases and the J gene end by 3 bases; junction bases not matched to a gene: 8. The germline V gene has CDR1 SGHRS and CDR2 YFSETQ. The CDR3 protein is CASSKNLGREETQYF. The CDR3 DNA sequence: TGCGCCAGCAGCAAGAACCTCGGGAGGGAAGAGACCCAGTACTTC.

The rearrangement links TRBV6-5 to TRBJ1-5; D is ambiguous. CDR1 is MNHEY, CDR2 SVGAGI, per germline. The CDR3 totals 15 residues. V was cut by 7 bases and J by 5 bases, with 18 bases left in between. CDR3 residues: CASNTGSSGYQPQHF. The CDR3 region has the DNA TGTGCCAGCAACACCGGGTCCTCGGGATATCAGCCCCAGCATTTT.

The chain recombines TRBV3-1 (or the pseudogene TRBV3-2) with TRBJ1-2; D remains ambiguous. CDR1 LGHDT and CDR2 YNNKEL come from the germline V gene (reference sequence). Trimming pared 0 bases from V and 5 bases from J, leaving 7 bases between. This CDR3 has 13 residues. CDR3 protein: CASSQEGDYGYTF. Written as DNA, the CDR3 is TGTGCCAGCAGCCAAGAGGGAGATTATGGCTACACCTTC.

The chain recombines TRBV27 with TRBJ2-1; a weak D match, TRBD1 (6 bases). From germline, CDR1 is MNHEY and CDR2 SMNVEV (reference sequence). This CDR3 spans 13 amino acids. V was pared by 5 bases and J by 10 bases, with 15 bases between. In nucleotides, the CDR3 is TGTGCCAGCAGTGTACCCCAGGGGCTCGAGCAGTTCTTC. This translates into CASSVPQGLEQFF.

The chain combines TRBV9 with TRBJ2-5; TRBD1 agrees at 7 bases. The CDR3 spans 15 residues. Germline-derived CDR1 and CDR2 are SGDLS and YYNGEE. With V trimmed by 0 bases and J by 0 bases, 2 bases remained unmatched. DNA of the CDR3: TGTGCCAGCAGCGTAGGGACAGGAAACCAAGAGACCCAGTACTTC. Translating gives CASSVGTGNQETQYF.

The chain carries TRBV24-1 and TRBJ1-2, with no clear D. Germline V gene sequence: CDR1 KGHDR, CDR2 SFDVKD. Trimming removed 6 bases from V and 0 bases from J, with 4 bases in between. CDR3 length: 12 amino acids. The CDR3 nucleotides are TGTGCCACCAGTTGGCCTAACTATGGCTACACCTTC. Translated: CATSWPNYGYTF.

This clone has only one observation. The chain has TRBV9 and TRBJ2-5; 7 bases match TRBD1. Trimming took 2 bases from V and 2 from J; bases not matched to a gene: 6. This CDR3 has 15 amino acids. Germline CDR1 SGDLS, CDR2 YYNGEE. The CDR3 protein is CASSVGQGVQETQYF. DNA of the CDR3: TGTGCCAGCAGCGTCGGCCAGGGGGTGCAAGAGACCCAGTACTTC.

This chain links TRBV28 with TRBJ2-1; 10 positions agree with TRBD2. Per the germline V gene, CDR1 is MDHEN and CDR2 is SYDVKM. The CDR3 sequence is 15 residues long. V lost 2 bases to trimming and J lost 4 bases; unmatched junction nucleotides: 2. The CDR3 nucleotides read TGTGCCAGCAGTTTAGTTAGCGGGAGGTACAATGAGCAGTTCTTC. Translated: CASSLVSGRYNEQFF.

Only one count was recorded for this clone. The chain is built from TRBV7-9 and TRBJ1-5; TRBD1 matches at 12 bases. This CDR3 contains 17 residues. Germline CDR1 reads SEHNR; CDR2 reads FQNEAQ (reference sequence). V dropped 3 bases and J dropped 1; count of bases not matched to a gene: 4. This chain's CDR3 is CASSLGTGGASNQPQHF. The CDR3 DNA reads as TGTGCCAGCAGCTTGGGGACAGGGGGCGCGAGCAATCAGCCCCAGCATTTT.

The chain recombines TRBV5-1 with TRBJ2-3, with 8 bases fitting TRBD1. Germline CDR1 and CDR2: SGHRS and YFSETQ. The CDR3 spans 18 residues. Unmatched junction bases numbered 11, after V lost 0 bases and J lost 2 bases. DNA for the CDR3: TGCGCCAGCAGCTTGGAAGGAACAGGGGGTGGCCACACAGATACGCAGTATTTT. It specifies CASSLEGTGGGHTDTQYF.

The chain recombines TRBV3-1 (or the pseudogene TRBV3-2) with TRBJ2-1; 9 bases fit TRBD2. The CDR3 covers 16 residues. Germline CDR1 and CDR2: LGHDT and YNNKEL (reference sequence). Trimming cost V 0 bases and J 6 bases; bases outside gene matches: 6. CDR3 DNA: TGTGCCAGCAGCCAAGATCTCAGCGGGGGGAGCAATGAGCAGTTCTTC. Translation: CASSQDLSGGSNEQFF.